This record concerns one T cell receptor (beta chain) sequence. Its antigen remains unknown. MiXCR, run by TCRdb on the RT-PCR reads, gives a single entry per CDR3 protein. The data hold 750,000 to 850,000 distinct CDR3 sequences, with under 20% observed a single time. This sample is drawn from a study of response to subunit inactivated influenza vaccine. The study's findings and limits: Researchers suggested that each seasonal influenza vaccination recruits few new T cells.

Germline CDR1 is SEHNR and CDR2 is FQNEAQ (reference sequence). V lost 0 bases to trimming and J lost 5 bases, with 10 bases between them. This CDR3 spans 14 amino acids. V is TRBV7-9 and J is TRBJ2-5, with D unresolved. The specimen comprised PBMCs from blood, sampled approximately 5 days after vaccination. This TCR came from a man in his forties or fifties who received an inactivated influenza vaccine. The DNA for the CDR3 is TGTGCCAGCAGCTTAGCGTCGGCAGTGGAGACCCAGTACTTC. This sequence encodes CASSLASAVETQYF.